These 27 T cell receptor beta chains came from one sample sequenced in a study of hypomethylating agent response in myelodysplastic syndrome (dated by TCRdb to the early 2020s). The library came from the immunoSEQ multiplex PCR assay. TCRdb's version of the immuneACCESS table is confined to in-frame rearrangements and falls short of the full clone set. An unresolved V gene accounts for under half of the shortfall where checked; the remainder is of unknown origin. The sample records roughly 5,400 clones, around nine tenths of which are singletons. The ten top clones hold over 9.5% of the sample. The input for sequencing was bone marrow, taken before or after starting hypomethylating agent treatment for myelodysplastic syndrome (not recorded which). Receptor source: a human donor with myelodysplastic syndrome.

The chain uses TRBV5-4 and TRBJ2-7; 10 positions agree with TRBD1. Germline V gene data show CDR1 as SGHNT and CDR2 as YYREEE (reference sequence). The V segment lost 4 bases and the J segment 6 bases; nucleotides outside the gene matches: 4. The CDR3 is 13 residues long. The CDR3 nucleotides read TGTGCCAGCAGCCGACAGGGGGCGGGCGAGCAGTACTTC. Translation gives CASSRQGAGEQYF.

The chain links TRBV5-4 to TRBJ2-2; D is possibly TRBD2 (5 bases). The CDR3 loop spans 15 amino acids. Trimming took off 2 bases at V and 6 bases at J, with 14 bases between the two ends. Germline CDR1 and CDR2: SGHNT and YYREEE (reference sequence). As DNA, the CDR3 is TGTGCCAGCAGCTTTGGTTACGGACTCCCCGGGGAGCTGTTTTTT. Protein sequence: CASSFGYGLPGELFF.

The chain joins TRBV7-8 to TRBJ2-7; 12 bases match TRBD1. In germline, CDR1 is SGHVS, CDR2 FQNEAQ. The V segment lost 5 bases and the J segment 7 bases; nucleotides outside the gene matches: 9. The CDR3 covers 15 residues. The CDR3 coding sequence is TGTGCCAGCAGCCCACCGGGGACAGGGGGCGGTGAGCAGTACGTC. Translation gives CASSPPGTGGGEQYV.

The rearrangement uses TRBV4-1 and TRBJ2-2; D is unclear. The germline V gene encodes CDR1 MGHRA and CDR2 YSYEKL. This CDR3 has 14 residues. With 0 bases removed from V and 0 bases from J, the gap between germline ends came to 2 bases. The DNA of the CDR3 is TGCGCCAGCAGCCAAGACCCGAACACCGGGGAGCTGTTTTTT. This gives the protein CASSQDPNTGELFF.

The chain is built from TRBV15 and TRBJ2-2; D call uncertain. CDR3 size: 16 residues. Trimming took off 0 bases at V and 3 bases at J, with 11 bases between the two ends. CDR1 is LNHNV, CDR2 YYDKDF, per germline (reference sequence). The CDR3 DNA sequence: TGTGCCACCAGCAGAGAAATGAGGTGGGACACCGGGGAGCTGTTTTTT. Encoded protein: CATSREMRWDTGELFF.

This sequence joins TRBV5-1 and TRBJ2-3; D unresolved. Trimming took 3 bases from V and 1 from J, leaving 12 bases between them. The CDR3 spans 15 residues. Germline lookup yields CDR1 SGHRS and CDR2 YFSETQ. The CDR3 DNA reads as TGCGCCAGCAGCTGGCAGAACCCAGGCACAGATACGCAGTATTTT. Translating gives CASSWQNPGTDTQYF. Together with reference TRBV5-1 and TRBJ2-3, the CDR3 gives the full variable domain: KAGVTQTPRYLIKTRGQQVTLSCSPISGHRSVSWYQQTPGQGLQFLFEYFSETQRNKGNFPGRFSGRQFSNSRSEMNVSTLELGDSALYLCASSWQNPGTDTQYFGPGTRLTVL.

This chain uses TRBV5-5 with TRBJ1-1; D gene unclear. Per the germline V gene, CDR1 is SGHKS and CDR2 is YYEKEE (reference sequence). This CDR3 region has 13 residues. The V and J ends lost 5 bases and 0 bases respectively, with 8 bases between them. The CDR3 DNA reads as TGTGCCAGCAGACTGGACCTGAACACTGAAGCTTTCTTT. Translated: CASRLDLNTEAFF. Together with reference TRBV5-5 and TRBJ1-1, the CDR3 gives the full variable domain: DAGVTQSPTHLIKTRGQQVTLRCSPISGHKSVSWYQQVLGQGPQFIFQYYEKEERGRGNFPDRFSARQFPNYSSELNVNALLLGDSALYLCASRLDLNTEAFFGQGTRLTVV.

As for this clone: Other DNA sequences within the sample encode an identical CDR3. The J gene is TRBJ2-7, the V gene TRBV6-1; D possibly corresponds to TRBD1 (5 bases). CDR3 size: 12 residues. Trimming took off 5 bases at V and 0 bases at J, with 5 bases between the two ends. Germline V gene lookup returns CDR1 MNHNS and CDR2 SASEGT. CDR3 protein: CASSRGSYEQYV. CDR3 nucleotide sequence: TGTGCCAGCAGTAGGGGCTCCTACGAGCAGTACGTC.

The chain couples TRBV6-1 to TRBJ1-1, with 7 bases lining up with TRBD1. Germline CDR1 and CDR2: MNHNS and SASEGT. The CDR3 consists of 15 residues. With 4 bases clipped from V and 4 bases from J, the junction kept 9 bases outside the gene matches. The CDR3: CASSAHAGGGTEAFF. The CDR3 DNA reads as TGTGCCAGCAGTGCCCACGCAGGGGGGGGCACTGAAGCTTTCTTT.

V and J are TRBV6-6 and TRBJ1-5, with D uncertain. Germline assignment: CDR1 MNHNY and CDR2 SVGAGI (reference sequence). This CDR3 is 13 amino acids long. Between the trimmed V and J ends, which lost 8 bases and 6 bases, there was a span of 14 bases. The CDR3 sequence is CASAAIGGQPQHF. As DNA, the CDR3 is TGTGCCAGCGCAGCGATAGGAGGTCAGCCCCAGCATTTT.

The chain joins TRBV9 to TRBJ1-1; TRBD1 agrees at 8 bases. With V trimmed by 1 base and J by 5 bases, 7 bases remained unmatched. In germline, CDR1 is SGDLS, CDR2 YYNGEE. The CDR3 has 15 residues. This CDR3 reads CASSVSPGGDTEAFF. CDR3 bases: TGTGCCAGCAGCGTATCTCCAGGGGGCGATACTGAAGCTTTCTTT.

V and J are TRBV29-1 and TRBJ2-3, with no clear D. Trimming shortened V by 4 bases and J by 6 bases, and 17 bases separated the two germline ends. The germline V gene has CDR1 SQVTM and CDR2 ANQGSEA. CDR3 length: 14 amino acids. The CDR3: CSVVVPLRRDTQYF. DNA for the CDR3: TGCAGCGTTGTGGTGCCTTTGCGCCGGGATACGCAGTATTTT.

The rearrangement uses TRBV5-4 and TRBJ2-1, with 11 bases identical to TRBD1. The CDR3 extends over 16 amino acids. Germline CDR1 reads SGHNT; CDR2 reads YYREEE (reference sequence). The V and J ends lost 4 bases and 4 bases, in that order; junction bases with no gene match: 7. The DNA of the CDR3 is TGTGCCAGCAGCCTCTGGGGGACAGGGGGATACAATGAGCAGTTCTTC. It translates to CASSLWGTGGYNEQFF.

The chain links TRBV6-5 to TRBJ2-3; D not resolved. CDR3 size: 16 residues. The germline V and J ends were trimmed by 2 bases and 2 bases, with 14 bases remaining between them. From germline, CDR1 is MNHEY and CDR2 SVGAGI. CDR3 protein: CASSYHPRASTDTQYF. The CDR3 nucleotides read TGTGCCAGCAGTTACCATCCCCGGGCATCCACAGATACGCAGTATTTT.

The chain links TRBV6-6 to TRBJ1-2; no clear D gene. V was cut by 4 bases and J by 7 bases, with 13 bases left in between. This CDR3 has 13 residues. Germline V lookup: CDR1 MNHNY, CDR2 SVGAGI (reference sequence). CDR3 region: CASSSGPAGGYTF. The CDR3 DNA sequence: TGTGCCAGCAGTTCCGGACCGGCGGGTGGCTACACCTTC.

The CDR3 DNA follows: TGTGCCAGCAGCGTCGGGCTCTCTGGAAACACCATATATTTT. It yields the protein CASSVGLSGNTIYF. This sequence joins TRBV9 and TRBJ1-3; D remains unclear. The CDR3 consists of 14 residues. The V gene's germline CDR1 is SGDLS and CDR2 YYNGEE. The V end was cut by 2 bases, the J end by 0 bases, with 6 bases between.

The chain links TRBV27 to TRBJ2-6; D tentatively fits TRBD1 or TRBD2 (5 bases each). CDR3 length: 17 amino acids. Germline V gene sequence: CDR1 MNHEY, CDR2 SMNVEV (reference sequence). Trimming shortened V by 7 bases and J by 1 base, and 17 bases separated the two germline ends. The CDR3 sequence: CASTTRGKGSGANVLTF. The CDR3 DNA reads TGTGCCAGCACCACACGGGGCAAAGGGTCTGGGGCCAACGTCCTGACTTTC.

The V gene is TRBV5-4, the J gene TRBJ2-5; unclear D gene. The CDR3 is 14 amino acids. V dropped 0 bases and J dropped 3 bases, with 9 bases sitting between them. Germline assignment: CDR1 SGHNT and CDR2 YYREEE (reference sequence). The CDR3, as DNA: TGTGCCAGCAGCTTGGAACCAGAAAAAGAGACCCAGTACTTC. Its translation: CASSLEPEKETQYF.

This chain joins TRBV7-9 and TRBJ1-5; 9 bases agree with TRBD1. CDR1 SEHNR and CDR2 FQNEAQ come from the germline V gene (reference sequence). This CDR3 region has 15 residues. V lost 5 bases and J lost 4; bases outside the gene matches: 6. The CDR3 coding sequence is TGTGCCAGCAGCCCCGGTGGGACAGGGAATCAGCCCCAGCATTTT. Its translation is CASSPGGTGNQPQHF.

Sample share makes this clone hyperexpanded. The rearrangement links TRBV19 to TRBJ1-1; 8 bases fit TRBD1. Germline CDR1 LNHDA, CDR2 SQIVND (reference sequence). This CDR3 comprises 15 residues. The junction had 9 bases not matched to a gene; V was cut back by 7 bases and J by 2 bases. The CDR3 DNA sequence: TGTGCCAGTAAGTCAGGACAGGGTACTAACACTGAAGCTTTCTTT. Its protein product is CASKSGQGTNTEAFF.

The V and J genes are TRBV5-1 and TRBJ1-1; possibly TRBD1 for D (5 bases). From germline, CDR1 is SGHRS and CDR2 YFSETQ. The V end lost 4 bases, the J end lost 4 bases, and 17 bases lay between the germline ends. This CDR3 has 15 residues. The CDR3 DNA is TGCGCCAGCAGCGGACGAACAGGACCGAGCACTGAAGCTTTCTTT. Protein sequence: CASSGRTGPSTEAFF.

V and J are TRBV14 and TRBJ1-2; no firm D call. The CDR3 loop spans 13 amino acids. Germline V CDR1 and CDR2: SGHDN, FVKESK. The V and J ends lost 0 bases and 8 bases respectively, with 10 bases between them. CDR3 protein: CASSQEIGNGYTF. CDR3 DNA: TGTGCCAGCAGCCAAGAAATCGGGAACGGCTACACCTTC.

The CDR3 region has the DNA TGTGCCAGCAGCCTCGGGGGGGGGCCTTTCGGTGAGCAGTTCTTC. Translated, it gives CASSLGGGPFGEQFF. The gene calls are TRBV5-4 and TRBJ2-1, with 8 bases fitting TRBD2. Germline assignment: CDR1 SGHNT and CDR2 YYREEE (reference sequence). The length of the CDR3 is 15 residues. The junction had 12 bases not matched to a gene; V was cut back by 4 bases and J by 9 bases.

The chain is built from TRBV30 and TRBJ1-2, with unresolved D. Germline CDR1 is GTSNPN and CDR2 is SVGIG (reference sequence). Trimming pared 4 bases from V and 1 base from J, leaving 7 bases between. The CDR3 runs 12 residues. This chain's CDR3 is CAWNELNYGYTF. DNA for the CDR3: TGTGCCTGGAACGAACTTAACTATGGCTACACCTTC. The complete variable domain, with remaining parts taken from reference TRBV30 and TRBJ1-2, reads SQTIHQWPATLVQPVGSPLSLECTVEGTSNPNLYWYRQAAGRGLQLLFYSVGIGQISSEVPQNLSASRPQDRQFILSSKKLLLSDSGFYLCAWNELNYGYTFGSGTRLTVV.

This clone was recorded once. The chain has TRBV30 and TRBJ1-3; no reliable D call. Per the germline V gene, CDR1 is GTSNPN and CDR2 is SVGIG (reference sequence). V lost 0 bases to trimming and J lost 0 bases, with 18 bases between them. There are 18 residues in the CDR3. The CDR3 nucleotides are TGTGCCTGGAGTGTTCCCCTCGGTAGCCCTAACTCTGGAAACACCATATATTTT. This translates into CAWSVPLGSPNSGNTIYF.

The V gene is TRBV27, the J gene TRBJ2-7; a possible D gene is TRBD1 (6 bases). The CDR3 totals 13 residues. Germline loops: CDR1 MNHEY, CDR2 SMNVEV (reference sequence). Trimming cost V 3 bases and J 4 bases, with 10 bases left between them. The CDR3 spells CASSFGQYYEQYF. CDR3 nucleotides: TGTGCCAGCAGTTTCGGACAGTATTACGAGCAGTACTTC.

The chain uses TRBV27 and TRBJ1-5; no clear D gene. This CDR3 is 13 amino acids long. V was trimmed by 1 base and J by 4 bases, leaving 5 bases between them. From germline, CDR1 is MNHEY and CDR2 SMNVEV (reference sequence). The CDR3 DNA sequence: TGTGCCAGCAGTTTATGGGGTAATCAGCCCCAGCATTTT. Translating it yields CASSLWGNQPQHF.